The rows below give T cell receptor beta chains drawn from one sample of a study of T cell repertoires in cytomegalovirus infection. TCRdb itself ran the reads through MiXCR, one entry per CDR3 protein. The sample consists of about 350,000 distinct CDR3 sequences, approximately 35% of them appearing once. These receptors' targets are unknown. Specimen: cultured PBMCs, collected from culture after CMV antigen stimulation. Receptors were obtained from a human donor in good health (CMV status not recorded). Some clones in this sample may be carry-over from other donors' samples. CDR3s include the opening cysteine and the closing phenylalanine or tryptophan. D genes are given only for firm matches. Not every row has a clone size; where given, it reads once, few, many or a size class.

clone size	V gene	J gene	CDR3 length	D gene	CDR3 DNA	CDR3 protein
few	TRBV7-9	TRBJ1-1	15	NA	TGTGCCAGCAGCCCCCGTTTCTCAGGCGGACGTGAAGCTTTCTTT	CASSPRFSGGREAFF
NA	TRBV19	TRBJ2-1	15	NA	TGTGCCAGTAGCTCGACTGGGCTACCGGGAAATGAGCAGTTCTTC	CASSSTGLPGNEQFF
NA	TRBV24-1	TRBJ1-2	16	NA	TGTGCCACCAGTGAATTTGTTGGGGACGGTCCTCCTAGCTACACCTTC	CATSEFVGDGPPSYTF
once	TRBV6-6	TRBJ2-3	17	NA	TGTGCCAGCAGTTACTCGAGGGTAGCGGTAAGCACAGATACGCAGTATTTT	CASSYSRVAVSTDTQYF
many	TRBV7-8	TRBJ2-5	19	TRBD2	TGTGCCAGCAGCTTTTTGGGCGGGAGCAGTTATAGGGACCAAGAGACCCAGTACTTC	CASSFLGGSSYRDQETQYF
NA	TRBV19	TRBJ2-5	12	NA	TGTGCCAGCCAGGGAGAGATGGAGACCCAGTACTTC	CASQGEMETQYF
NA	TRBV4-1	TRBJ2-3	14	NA	TGCGCCAGCAGCCAGATGTTAGTCACAGATACGCAGTATTTT	CASSQMLVTDTQYF
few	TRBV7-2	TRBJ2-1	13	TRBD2	TGTGCCAGCAGCCCTCTAGCGGTGGATTCTCAGTTCTTC	CASSPLAVDSQFF
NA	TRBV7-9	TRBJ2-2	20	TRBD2	TGTGCCAGCAGCCTAACCTGGGGAGCGGGAGGGCCCCGTGACACCGGGGAGCTGTTTTTT	CASSLTWGAGGPRDTGELFF
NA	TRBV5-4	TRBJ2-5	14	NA	TGTGCCAGCAGCTTGGAAGGCAGGGCGGGGACCCAGTACTTC	CASSLEGRAGTQYF
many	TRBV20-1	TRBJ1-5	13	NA	TGCAGTGCTAGAGAGGACCTGCAACAGCCCCAGCATTTT	CSAREDLQQPQHF
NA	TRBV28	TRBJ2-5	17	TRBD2	TGTGCCAGCAGCCAATACCCGGGACTAGTCATTAAAGAGACCCAGTACTTC	CASSQYPGLVIKETQYF
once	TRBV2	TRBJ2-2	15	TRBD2	TGTGCCAGCAGCGGACTAGCGGGGGGCACCGGGGAGCTGTTTTTT	CASSGLAGGTGELFF
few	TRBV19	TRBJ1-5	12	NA	TGTGCCACGAAACGGGGCAATCAGCCCCAGCATTTT	CATKRGNQPQHF
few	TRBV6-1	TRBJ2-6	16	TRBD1	TGTGCCAGCAGTTTCTACAGGGGATCTGGGGCCAACGTCCTGACTTTC	CASSFYRGSGANVLTF
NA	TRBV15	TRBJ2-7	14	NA	TGTGCCACCAGCAGAGATCTTGGGCGCAACGAGCAGTACTTC	CATSRDLGRNEQYF
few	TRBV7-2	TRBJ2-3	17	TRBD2	TGTGCCAGCAGCTTAGGGGGCGGCGGGGGGGGGGCCGATACGCAGTATTTT	CASSLGGGGGGADTQYF
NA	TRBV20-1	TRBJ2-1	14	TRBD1	TGCAGTGCTAGCCACGGACAGGGGACTTACGAGCAGTTCTTC	CSASHGQGTYEQFF
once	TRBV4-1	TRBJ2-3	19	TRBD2	TGCGCCAGCAGCCAAGGACCGGGACTAGCGGGAGGGCCGGCAGATACGCAGTATTTT	CASSQGPGLAGGPADTQYF
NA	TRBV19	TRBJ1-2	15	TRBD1	TGTGCCGTCCGGGACAGTTCATCAGCTAACTATGGCTACACCTTC	CAVRDSSSANYGYTF
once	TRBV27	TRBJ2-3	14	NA	TGTGCCAGCAGACAGGGACATAGCACAGATACGCAGTATTTT	CASRQGHSTDTQYF
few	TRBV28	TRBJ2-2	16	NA	TGTGCCAGCAGTTTATACAGGGAGTTGGATACCGGGGAGCTGTTTTTT	CASSLYRELDTGELFF
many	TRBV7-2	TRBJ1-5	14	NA	TGTGCCAGCAGCTTAGTCTATGGGAACCAGCCCCAGCATTTT	CASSLVYGNQPQHF